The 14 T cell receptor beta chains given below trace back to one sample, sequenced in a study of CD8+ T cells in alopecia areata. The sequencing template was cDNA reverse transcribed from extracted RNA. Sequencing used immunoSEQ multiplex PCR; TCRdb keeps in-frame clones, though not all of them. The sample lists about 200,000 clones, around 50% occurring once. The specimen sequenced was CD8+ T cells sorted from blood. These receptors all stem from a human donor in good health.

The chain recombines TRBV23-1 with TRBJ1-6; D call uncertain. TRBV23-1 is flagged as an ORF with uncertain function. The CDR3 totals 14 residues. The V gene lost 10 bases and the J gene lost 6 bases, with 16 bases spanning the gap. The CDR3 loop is CATRRCPGNSPLHF. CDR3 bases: TGCGCCACCCGCAGGTGCCCTGGTAATTCACCCCTCCACTTT.

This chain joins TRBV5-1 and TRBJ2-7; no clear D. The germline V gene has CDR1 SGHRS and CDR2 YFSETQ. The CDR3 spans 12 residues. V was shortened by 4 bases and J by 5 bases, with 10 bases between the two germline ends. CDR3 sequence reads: CASSTGRNEQYF. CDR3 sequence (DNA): TGCGCCAGCAGCACGGGTAGGAACGAGCAGTACTTC.

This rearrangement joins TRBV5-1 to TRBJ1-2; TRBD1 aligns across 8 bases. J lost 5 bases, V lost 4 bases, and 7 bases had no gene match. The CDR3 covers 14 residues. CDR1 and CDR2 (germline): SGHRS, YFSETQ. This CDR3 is CASSQKTGDYGYTF. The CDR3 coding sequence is TGCGCCAGCAGCCAAAAGACAGGGGATTATGGCTACACCTTC.

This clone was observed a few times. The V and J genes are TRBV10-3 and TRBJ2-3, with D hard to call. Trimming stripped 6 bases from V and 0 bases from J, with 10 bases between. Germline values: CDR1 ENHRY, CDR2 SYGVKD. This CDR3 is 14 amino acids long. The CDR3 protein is CAISGRSSTDTQYF. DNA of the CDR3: TGTGCCATCAGCGGACGGTCTAGCACAGATACGCAGTATTTT.

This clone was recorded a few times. CDR3 sequence (DNA): TGTGCCAGCAGCTTTGGAAACACCATATATTTT. Translating it yields CASSFGNTIYF. This chain uses TRBV5-6 with TRBJ1-3; no definite D call. Germline CDR1 SGHDT, CDR2 YYEEEE. The CDR3 has 11 residues. Trimming shortened V by 2 bases and J by 3 bases, and 0 bases separated the two germline ends.

The CDR3 loop reads CSVKGEGLYEQYF. CDR3 sequence (DNA): TGCAGCGTTAAAGGGGAGGGCCTCTACGAGCAGTACTTC. V gene TRBV29-1 combines with J gene TRBJ2-7; 7 positions match TRBD2. CDR3 length: 13 residues. V lost 5 bases, J lost 3 bases, and 7 bases stayed unmatched. The germline CDR1 and CDR2 sequences are SQVTM and ANQGSEA.

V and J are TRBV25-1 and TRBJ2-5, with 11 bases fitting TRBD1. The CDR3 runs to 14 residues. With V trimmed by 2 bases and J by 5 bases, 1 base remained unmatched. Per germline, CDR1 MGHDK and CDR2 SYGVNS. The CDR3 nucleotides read TGTGCCAGCAGTGAAAGGGACAGGGGGGAGACCCAGTACTTC. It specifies CASSERDRGETQYF.

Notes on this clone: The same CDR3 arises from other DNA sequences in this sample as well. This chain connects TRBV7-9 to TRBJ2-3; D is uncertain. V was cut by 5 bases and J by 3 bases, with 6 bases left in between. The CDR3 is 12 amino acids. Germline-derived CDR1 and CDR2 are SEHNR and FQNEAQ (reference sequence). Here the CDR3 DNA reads TGTGCCAGCAGCCCGGGTACAGATACGCAGTATTTT. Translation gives CASSPGTDTQYF.

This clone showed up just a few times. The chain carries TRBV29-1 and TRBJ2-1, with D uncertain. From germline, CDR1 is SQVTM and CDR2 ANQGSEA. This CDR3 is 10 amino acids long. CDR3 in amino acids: CGIDLYEQFF. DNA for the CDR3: TGCGGCATCGATCTATATGAGCAGTTCTTC.

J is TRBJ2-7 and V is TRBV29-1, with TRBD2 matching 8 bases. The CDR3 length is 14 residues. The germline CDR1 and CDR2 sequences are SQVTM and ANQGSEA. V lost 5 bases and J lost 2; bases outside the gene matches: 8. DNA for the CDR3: TGCAGCGTTACACTAGCGGAATATCCCTACGAGCAGTACTTC. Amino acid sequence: CSVTLAEYPYEQYF.

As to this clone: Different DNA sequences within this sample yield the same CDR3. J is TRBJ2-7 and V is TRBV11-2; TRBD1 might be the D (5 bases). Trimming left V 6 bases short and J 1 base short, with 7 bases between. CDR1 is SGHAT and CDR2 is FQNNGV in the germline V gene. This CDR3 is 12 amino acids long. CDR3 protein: CASSQGSYEQYF. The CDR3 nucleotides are TGTGCCAGCAGTCAGGGATCCTACGAGCAGTACTTC.

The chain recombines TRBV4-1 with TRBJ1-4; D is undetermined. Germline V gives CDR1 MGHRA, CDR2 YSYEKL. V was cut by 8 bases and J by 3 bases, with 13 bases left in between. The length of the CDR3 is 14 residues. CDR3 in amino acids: CASQLEWANEKLFF. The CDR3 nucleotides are TGCGCCAGCCAATTGGAATGGGCTAATGAAAAACTGTTTTTT.

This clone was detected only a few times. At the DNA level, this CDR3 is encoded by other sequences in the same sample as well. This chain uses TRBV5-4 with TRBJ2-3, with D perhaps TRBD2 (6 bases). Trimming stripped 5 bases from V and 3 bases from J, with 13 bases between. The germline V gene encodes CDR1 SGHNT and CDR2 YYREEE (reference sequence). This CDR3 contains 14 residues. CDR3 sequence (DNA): TGTGCCAGCAGTCATGGGGGACTTACAGATACGCAGTATTTT. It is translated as CASSHGGLTDTQYF.

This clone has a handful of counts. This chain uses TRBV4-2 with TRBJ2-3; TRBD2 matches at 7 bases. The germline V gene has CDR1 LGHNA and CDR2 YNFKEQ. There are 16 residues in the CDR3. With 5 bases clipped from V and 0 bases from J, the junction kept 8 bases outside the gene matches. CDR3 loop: CASSLEAGMSTDTQYF. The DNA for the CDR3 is TGTGCCAGCAGCTTGGAAGCGGGGATGAGCACAGATACGCAGTATTTT.